This T cell receptor (beta chain) was sequenced for a study of T cell responses to AZD1222 COVID-19 vaccine. Trimming at V came to 1 base and at J to 2 bases, leaving 4 bases not matched to a gene. The germline V gene has CDR1 LGHNA and CDR2 YSLEER. CDR3 length equals 16 residues. Here immunoSEQ multiplex PCR was the method, and the copy in TCRdb shows in-frame clones only, minus some. The data hold around 100,000 clones, with about 90% observed a single time. A note on this clone: Its antigen is unidentified.

Study findings and constraints: The study sampled repertoires only after the peak T cell response. Only six people who got AZD1222 tested seropositive at baseline. It should be noted that donors were predominantly white British and more often female, and clonal diversity was possibly underestimated.

The material sequenced was peripheral blood, taken on day 0 of MenACWY control vaccination. The chain carries TRBV4-3 and TRBJ2-1; TRBD1 aligns across 8 bases. This TCR was sampled from an adult in good health. CDR3 nucleotides: TGCGCCAGCAGCCAAGGTGACAGGGGAACCTACAATGAGCAGTTCTTC. It encodes CASSQGDRGTYNEQFF.